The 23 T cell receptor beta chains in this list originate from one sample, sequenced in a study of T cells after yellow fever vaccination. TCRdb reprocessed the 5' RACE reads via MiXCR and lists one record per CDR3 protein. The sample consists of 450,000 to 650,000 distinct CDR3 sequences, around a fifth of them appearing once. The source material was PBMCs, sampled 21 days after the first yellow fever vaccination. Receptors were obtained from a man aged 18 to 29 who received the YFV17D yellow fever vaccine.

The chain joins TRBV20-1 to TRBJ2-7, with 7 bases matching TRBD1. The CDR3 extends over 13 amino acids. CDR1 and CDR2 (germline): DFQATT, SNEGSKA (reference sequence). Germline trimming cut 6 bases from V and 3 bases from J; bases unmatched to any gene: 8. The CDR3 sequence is CSALDPGGYEQYV. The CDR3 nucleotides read TGCAGTGCCCTTGACCCAGGGGGCTACGAGCAGTACGTC.

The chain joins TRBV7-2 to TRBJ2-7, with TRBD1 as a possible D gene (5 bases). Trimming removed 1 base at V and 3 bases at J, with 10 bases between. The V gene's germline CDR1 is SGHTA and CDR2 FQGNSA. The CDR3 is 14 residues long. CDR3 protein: CASSLGGRVYEQYF. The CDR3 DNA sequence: TGTGCCAGCAGCTTAGGCGGCAGGGTCTACGAGCAGTACTTC.

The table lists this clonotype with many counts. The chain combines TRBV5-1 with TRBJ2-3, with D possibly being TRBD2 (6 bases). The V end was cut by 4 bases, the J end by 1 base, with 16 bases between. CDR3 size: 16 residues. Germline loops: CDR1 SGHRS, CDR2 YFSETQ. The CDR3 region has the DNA TGCGCCAGCAGCCAGATAGGGGACTCTGGCACAGATACGCAGTATTTT. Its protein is CASSQIGDSGTDTQYF.

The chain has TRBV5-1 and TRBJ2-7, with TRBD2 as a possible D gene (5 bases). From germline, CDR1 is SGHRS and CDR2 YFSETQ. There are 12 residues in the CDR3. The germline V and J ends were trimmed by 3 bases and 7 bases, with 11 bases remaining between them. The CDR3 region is CASSSGMGEQYV. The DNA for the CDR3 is TGCGCCAGCAGCTCCGGGATGGGTGAGCAGTACGTC.

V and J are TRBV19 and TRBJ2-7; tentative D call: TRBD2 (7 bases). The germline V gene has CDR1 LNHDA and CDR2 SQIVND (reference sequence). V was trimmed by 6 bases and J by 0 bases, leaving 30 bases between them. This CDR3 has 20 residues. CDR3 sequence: CASRKRRGGTSLSHSYEQYV. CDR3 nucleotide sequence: TGTGCCAGTAGAAAGAGGAGGGGGGGAACCTCACTTTCACACTCCTACGAGCAGTACGTC.

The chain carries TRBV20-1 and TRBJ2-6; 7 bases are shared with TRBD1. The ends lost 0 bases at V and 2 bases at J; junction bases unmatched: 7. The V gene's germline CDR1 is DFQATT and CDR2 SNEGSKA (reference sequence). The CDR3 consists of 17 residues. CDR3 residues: CSARDVGRGTGANVLTF. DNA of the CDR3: TGCAGTGCTAGAGATGTCGGCAGGGGGACTGGGGCCAACGTCCTGACTTTC.

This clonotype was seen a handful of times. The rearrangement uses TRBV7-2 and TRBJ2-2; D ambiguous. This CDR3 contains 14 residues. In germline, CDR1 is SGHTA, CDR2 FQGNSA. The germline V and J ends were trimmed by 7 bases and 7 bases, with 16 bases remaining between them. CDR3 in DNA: TGTGCCAGCACCGTTGACCGGGCCGGCGGGGAGCTGTTTTTT. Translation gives CASTVDRAGGELFF.

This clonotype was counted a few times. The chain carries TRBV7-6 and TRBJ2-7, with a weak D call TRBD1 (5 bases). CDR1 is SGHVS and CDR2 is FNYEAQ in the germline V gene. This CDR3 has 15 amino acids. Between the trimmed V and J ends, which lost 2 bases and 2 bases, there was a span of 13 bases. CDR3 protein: CASSLSPSGPYEQYV. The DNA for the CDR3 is TGTGCCAGCAGCTTATCGCCGTCAGGGCCCTACGAGCAGTACGTC.

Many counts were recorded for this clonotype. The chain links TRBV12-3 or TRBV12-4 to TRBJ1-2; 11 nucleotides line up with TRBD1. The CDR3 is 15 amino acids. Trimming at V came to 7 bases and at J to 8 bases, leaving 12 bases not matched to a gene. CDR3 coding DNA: TGTGCCAGCACCCACCTCCAGGACAGGGGGCTCGGCTACACCTTC. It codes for CASTHLQDRGLGYTF.

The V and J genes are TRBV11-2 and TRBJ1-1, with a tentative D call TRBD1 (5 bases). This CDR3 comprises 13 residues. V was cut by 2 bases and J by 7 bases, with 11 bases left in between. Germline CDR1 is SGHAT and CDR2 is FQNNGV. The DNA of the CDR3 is TGTGCCAGCAGCTTACAGGTTGGGGGTGAAGCTTTCTTT. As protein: CASSLQVGGEAFF.

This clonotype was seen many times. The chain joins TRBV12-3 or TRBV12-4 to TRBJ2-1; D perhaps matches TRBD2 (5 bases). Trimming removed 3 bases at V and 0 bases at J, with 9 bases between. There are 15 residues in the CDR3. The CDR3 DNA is TGTGCCAGCAGTTTGGAAGGGAGCTCCTACAATGAGCAGTTCTTC. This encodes CASSLEGSSYNEQFF.

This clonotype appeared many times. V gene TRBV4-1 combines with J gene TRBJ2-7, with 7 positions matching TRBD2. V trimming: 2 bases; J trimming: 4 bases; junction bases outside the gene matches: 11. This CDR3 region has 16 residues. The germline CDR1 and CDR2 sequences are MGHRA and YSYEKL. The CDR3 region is CASSQWEGMPAYEQYF. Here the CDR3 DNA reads TGCGCCAGCAGCCAATGGGAGGGGATGCCGGCGTACGAGCAGTACTTC.

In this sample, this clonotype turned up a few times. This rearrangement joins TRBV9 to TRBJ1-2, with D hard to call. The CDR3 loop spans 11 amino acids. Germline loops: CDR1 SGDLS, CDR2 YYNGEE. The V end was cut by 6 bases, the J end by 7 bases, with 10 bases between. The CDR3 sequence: CASMGSFGYTF. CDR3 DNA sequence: TGTGCCAGCATGGGGTCCTTTGGCTACACCTTC.

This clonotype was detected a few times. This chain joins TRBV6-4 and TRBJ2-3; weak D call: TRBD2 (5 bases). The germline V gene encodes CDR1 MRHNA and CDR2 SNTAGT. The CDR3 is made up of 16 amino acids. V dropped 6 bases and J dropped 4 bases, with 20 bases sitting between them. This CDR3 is CASSPRVVEEADTQYF. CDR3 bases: TGTGCCAGCAGCCCCCGAGTAGTAGAGGAGGCAGATACGCAGTATTTT.

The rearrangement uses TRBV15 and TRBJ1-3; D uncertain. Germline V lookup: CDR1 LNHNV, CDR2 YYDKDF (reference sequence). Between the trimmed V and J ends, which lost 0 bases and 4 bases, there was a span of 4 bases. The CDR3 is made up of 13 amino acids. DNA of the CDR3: TGTGCCACCAGCAGAGATTCCGGAAACACCATATATTTT. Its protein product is CATSRDSGNTIYF.

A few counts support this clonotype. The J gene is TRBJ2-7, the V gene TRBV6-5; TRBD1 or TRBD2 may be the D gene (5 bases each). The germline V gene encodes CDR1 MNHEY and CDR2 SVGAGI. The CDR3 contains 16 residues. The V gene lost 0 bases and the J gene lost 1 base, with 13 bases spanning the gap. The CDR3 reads CASSYSITGGSYEQYF. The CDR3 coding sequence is TGTGCCAGCAGTTACTCGATTACTGGGGGTTCCTACGAGCAGTACTTC.

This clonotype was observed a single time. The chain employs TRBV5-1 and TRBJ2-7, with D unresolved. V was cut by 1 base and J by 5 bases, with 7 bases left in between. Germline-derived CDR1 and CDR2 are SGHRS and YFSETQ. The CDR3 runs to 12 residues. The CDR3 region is CASSLSPDEQYF. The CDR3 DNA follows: TGCGCCAGCAGCTTGTCTCCGGACGAGCAGTACTTC.

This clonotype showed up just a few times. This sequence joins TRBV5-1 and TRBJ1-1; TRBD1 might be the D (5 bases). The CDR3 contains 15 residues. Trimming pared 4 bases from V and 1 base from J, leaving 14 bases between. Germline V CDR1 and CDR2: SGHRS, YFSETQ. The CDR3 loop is CASSLVGGSNTEAFF. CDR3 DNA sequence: TGCGCCAGCAGCCTGGTTGGGGGATCGAACACTGAAGCTTTCTTT.

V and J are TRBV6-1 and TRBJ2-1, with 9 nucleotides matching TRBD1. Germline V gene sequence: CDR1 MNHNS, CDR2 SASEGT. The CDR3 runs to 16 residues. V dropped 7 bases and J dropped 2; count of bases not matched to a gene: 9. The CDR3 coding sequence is TGTGCCAGCAACCACCCGACAGGGGGAGCCTACAATGAGCAGTTCTTC. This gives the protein CASNHPTGGAYNEQFF.

As DNA, the CDR3 is TGCAGCGTTTCGAGGGGGCCAGAAGCTTTCTTT. Translating it yields CSVSRGPEAFF. This chain links TRBV29-1 with TRBJ1-1, with 7 bases matching TRBD1. V gave up 5 bases and J gave up 8 bases; unmatched junction bases: 5. The CDR3 is 11 amino acids. CDR1 and CDR2 (germline): SQVTM, ANQGSEA. The full variable domain, completed using reference TRBV29-1 and TRBJ1-1, is SAVISQKPSRDICQRGTSLTIQCQVDSQVTMMFWYRQQPGQSLTLIATANQGSEATYESGFVIDKFPISRPNLTFSTLTVSNMSPEDSSIYLCSVSRGPEAFFGQGTRLTVV.

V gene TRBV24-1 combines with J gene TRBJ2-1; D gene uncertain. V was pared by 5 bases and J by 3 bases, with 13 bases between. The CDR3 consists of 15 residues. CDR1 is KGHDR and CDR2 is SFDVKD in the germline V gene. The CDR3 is CATSVKAGYYNEQFF. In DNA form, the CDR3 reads TGTGCCACCAGTGTAAAGGCAGGCTACTACAATGAGCAGTTCTTC.

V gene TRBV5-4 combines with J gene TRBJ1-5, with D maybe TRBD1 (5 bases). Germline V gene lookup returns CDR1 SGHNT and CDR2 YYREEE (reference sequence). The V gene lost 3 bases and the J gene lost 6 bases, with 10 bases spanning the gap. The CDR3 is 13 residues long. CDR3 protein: CASSWERGQPQHF. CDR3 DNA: TGTGCCAGCAGCTGGGAGAGGGGTCAGCCCCAGCATTTT.

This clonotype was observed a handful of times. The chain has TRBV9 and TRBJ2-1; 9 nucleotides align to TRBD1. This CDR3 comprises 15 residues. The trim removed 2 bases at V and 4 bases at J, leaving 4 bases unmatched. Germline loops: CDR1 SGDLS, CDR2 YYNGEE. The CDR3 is CASSVSGTGYNEQFF. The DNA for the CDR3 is TGTGCCAGCAGCGTTTCCGGGACAGGGTACAATGAGCAGTTCTTC.